This entry describes one T cell receptor (beta chain). In the original analysis: Estimated nucleated cell counts came from reference gene primer amplification. The protocol was immunoSEQ multiplex PCR, while the TCRdb copy is restricted to in-frame clones and leaves out a portion. That table furnishes V, J and clone size, whereas the DNA furnished D and trimming. Seen here are more than 95,000 clones, about 82% observed once, and the top ten hold roughly 5.4%. The source of the sample is a study of blood T cell repertoires in COVID-19. The sequence was collected from a human donor in a cohort sampled during active COVID-19. Sequencing was done on a sample of peripheral blood.

This CDR3 is CASSLMAGEGYEQYF. CDR3 DNA sequence: TGTGCCAGCAGCTTAATGGCAGGGGAGGGCTACGAGCAGTACTTC. The genes are TRBV7-3 and TRBJ2-7; D may be TRBD2 (7 bases). The CDR3 consists of 15 residues. The germline V and J ends were trimmed by 1 base and 3 bases, with 13 bases remaining between them. CDR1 is SGHTA, CDR2 FQGTGA, per germline.